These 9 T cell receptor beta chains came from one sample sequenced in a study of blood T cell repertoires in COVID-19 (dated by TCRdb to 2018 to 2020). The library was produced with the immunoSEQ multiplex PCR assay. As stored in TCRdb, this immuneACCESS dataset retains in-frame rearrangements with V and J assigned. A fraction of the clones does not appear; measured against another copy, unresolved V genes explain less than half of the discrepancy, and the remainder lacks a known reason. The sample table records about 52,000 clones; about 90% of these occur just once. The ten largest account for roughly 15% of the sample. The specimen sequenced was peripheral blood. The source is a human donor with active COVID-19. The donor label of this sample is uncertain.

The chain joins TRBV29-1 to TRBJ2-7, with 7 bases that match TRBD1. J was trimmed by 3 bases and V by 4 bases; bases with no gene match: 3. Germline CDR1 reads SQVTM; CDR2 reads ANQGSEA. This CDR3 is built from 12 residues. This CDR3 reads CSVGQGVYEQYF. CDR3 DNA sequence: TGCAGCGTTGGGCAGGGGGTCTACGAGCAGTACTTC.

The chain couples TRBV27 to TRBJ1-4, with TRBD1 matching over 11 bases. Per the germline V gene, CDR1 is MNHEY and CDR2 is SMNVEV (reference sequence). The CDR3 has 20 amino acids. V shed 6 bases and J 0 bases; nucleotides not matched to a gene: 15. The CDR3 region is CASSSYPGQGGDATNEKLFF. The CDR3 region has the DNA TGTGCCAGCAGCTCATACCCGGGACAGGGGGGAGATGCAACTAATGAAAAACTGTTTTTT.

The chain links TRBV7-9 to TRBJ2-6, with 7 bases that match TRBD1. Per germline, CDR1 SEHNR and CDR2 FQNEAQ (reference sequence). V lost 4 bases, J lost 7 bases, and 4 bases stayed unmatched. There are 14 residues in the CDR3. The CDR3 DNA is TGTGCCAGCAGCTCCTACAGGGGAGCCAACGTCCTGACTTTC. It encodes CASSSYRGANVLTF. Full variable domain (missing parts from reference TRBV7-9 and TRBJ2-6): DTGVSQNPRHKITKRGQNVTFRCDPISEHNRLYWYRQTLGQGPEFLTYFQNEAQLEKSRLLSDRFSAERPKGSFSTLEIQRTEQGDSAMYLCASSSYRGANVLTFGAGSRLTVL.

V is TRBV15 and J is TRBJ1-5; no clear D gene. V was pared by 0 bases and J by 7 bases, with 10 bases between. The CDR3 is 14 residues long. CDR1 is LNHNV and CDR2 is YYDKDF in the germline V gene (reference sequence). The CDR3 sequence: CATSREGRYQPQHF. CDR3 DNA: TGTGCCACCAGCAGAGAAGGCAGGTACCAGCCCCAGCATTTT.

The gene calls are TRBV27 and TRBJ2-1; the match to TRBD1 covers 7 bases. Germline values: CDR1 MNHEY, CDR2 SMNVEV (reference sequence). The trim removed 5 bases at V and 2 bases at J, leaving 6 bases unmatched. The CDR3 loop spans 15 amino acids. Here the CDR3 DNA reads TGTGCCAGCAGTACCGACCAGGGGGCCTACAATGAGCAGTTCTTC. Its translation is CASSTDQGAYNEQFF.

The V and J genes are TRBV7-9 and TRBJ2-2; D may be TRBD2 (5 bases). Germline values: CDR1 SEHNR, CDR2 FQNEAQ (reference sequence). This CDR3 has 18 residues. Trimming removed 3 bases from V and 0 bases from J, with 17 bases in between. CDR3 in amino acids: CASSFPMRVSSNTGELFF. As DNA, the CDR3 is TGTGCCAGCAGCTTCCCGATGAGGGTTAGTTCGAACACCGGGGAGCTGTTTTTT.

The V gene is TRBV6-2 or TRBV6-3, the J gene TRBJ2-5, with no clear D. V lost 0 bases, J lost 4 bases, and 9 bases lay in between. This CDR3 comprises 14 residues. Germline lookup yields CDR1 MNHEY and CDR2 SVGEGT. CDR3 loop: CASSYSNVRETQYF. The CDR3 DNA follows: TGTGCCAGCAGTTACTCGAACGTCAGAGAGACCCAGTACTTC.

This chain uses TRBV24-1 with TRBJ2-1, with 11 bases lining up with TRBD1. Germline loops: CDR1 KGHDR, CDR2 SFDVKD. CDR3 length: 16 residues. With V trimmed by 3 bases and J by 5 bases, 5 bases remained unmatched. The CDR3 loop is CATSDVGQGVNNEQFF. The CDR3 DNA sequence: TGTGCCACCAGTGATGTGGGACAGGGGGTCAACAATGAGCAGTTCTTC.

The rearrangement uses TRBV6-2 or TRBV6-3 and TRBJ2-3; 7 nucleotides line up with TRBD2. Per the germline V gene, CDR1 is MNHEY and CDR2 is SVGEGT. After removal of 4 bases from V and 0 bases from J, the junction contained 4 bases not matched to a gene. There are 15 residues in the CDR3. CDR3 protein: CASSSRETSTDTQYF. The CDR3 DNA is TGTGCCAGCAGTTCGCGGGAGACTAGCACAGATACGCAGTATTTT.